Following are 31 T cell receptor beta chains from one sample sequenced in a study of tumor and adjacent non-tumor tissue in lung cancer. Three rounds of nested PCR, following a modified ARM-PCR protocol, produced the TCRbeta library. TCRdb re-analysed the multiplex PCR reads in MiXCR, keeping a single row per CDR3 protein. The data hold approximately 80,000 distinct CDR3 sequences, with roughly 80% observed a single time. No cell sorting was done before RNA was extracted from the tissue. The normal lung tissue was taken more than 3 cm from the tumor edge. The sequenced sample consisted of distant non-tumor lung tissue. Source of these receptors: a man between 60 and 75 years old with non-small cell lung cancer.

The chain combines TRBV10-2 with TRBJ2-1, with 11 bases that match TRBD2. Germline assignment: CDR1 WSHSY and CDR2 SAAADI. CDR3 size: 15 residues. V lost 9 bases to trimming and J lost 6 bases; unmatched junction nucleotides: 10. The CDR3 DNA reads TGCGCCAGAAGAGTGCATAGCGGGAGGGCCAATGAGCAGTTCTTC. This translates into CARRVHSGRANEQFF.

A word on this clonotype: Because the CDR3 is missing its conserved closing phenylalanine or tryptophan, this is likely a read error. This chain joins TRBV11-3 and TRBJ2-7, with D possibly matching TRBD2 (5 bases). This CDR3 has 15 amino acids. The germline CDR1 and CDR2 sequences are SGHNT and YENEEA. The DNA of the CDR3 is TGTACCAGCGGCTATCGGACTGGATTAACCTACGAGCAGTACATC. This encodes CTSGYRTGLTYEQYI.

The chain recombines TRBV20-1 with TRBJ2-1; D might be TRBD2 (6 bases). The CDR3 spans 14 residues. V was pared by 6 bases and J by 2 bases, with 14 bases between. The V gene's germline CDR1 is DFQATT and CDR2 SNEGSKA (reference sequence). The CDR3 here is CSAPALAPYNEQFF. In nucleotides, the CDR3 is TGCAGTGCCCCCGCACTAGCCCCCTACAATGAGCAGTTCTTC.

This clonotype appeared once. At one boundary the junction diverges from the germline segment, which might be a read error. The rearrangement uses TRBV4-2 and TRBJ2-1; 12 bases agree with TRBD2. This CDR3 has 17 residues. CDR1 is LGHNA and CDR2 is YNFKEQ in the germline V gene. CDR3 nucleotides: TGTGCCAGTAGCCAAGATTCTAGCGGGGGGGCTTACAATAAGCAGTTCTTC. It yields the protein CASSQDSSGGAYNKQFF.

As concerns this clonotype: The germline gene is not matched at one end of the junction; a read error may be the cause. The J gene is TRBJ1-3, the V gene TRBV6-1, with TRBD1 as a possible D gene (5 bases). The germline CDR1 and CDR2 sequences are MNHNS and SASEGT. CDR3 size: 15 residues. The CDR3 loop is CVSSARHMGGDTIYF. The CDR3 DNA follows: TGTGTCAGCAGTGCTCGTCACATGGGGGGAGACACCATATATTTT.

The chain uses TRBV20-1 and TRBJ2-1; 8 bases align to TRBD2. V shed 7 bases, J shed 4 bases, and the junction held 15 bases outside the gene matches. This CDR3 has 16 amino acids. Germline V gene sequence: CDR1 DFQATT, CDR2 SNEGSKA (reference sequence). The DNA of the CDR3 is TGCAGTGTTACAGATTTTGAGACTAGCGCTTACAATGAGCAGTTCTTC. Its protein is CSVTDFETSAYNEQFF.

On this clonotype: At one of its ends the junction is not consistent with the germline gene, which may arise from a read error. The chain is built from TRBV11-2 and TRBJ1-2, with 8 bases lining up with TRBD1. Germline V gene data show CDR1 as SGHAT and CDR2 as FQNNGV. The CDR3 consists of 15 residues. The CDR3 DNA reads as TGTGCCAGCAATCTCGATGACAGGGGTAACTATGGCTACAGCTTC. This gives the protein CASNLDDRGNYGYSF.

In DNA form, the CDR3 reads TGCGCCAGCAGCCAAGAATACGGTGGGGCTAGCCCAGATACGCAGTATTTT. It yields the protein CASSQEYGGASPDTQYF. V gene TRBV4-1 combines with J gene TRBJ2-3; the D call may be TRBD1 or TRBD2 (5 bases each). The V gene lost 0 bases and the J gene lost 4 bases, with 17 bases spanning the gap. The CDR3 is 17 amino acids. Germline V gene lookup returns CDR1 MGHRA and CDR2 YSYEKL.

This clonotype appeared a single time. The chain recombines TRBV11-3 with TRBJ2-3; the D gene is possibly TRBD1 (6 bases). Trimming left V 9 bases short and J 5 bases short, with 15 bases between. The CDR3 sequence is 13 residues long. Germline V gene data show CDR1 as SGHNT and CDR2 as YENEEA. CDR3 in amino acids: CASIFQGIDTQYF. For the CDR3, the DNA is TGTGCCAGTATCTTTCAGGGGATAGATACGCAGTATTTT.

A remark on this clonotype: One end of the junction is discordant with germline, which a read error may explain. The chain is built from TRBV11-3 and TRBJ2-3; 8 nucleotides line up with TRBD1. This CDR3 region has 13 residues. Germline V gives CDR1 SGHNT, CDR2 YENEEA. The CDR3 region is CASSCQGAYTQYF. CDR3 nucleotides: TGTGCCAGCAGCTGTCAGGGGGCATATACGCAGTATTTC.

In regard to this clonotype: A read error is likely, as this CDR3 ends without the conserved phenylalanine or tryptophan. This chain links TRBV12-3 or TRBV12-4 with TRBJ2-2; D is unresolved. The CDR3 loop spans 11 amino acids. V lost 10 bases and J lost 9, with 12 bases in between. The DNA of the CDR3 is TGTGCCAACTTAGCTGCCAGGGAGCTGTTTTCT. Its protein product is CANLAARELFS.

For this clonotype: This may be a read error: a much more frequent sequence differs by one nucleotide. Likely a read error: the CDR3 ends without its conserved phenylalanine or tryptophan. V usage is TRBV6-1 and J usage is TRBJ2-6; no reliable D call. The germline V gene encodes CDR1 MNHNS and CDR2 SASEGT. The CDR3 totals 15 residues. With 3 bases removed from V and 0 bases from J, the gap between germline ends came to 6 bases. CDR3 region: CASSDISSGANVLTY. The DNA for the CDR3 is TGTGCCAGCAGTGACATCTCCTCTGGGGCCAACGTCCTGACTTAC.

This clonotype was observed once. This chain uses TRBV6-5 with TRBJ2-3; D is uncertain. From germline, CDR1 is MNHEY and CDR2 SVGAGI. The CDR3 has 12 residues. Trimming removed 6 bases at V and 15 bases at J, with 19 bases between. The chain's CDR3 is CASSPGTDRHYF. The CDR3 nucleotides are TGTGCCAGCAGCCCAGGCACAGATAGGCACTATTTT.

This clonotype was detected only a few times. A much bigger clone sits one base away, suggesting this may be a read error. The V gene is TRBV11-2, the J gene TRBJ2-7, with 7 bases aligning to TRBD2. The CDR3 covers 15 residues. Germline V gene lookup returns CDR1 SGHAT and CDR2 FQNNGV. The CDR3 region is CACSISGGLSYEQYF. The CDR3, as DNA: TGTGCCTGCAGTATTTCGGGAGGACTCTCCTACGAGCAGTACTTC.

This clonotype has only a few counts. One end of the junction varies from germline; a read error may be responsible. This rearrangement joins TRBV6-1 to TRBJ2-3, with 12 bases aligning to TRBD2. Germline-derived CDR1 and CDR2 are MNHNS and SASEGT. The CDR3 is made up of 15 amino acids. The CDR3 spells CASNEASGGADTQYF. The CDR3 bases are TGTGCCAGCAATGAAGCTAGCGGGGGGGCAGATACGCAGTATTTT.

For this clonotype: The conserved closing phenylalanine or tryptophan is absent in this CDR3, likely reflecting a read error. CDR3 in DNA: TGTGCCAGCAGACCACTTAGGAACCGGGGAAGCGATGGCTACACCTAC. Its translation is CASRPLRNRGSDGYTY. The chain joins TRBV12-3 or TRBV12-4 to TRBJ1-2; D unresolved. The V gene lost 6 bases and the J gene lost 6 bases, with 23 bases spanning the gap. This CDR3 contains 16 residues.

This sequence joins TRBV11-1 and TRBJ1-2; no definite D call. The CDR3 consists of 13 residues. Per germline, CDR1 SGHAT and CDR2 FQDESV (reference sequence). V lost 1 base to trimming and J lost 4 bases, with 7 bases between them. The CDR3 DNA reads TGTGCCAGCAGCTTAGGACACAGCTATGGCTACACCTTC. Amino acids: CASSLGHSYGYTF. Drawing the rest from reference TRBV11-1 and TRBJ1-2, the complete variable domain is EAEVAQSPRYKITEKSQAVAFWCDPISGHATLYWYRQILGQGPELLVQFQDESVVDDSQLPKDRFSAERLKGVDSTLKIQPAELGDSAMYLCASSLGHSYGYTFGSGTRLTVV.

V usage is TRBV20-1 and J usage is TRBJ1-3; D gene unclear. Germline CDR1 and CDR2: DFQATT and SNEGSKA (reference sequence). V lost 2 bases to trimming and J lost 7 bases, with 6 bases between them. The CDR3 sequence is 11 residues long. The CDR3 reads CSARLMNTIYF. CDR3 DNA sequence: TGCAGTGCTAGATTAATGAACACCATATATTTT.

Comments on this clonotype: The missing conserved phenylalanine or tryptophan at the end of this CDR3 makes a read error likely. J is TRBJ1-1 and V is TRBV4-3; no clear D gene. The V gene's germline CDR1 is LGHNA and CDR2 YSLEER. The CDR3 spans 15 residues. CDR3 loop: CASSQDGERNIEAFC. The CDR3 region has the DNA TGCGCCAGCAGCCAAGATGGGGAAAGGAACATTGAAGCTTTCTGT.

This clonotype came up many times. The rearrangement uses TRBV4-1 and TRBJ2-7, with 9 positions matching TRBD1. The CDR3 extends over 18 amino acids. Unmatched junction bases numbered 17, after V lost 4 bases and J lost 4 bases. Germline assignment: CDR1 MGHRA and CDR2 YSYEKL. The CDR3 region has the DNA TGCGCCAGCAGCCTAGAACGTACCGGGACAGGGTCTGGGTACGAGCAGTACTTC. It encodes CASSLERTGTGSGYEQYF.

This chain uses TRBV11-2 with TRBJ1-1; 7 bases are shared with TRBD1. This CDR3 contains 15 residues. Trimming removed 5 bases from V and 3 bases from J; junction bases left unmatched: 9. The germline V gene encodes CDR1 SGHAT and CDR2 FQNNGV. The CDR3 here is CASSHFQGGYTEAFF. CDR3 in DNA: TGTGCCAGCAGCCATTTTCAGGGGGGGTACACTGAAGCTTTCTTT.

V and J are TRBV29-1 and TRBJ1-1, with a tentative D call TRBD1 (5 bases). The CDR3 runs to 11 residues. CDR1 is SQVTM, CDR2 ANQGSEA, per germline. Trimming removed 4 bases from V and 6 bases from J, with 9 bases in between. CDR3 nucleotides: TGCAGCGTTGGAAGACAGTCTGAAGCTTTCTTT. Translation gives CSVGRQSEAFF.

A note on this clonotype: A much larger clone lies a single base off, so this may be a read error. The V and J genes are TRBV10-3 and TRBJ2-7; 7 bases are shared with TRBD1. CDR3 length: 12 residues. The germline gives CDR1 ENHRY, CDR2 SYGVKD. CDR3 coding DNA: TGTGCCATCAATGAGTCGGGACAGGAGCAGTACTTC. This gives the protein CAINESGQEQYF.

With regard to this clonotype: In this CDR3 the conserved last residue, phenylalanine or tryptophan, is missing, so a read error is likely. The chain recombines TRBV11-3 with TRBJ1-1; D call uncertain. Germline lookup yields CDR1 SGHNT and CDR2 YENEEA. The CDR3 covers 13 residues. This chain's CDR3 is CASSFQWNTGAFS. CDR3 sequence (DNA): TGTGCCAGTAGCTTTCAGTGGAACACTGGAGCTTTCTCT.

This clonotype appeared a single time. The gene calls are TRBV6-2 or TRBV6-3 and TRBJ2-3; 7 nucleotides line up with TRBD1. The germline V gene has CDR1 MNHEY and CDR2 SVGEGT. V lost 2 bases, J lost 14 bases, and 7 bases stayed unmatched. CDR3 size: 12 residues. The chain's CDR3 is CASSYGTDTLYF. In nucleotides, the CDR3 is TGTGCCAGCAGTTACGGGACAGATACTCTGTATTTT.

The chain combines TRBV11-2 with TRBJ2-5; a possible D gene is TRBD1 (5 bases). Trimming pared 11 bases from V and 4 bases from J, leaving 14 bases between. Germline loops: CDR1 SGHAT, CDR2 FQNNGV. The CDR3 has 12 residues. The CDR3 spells CAGTVRGETQYF. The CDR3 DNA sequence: TGTGCCGGCACCGTAAGGGGAGAGACCCAGTACTTC.

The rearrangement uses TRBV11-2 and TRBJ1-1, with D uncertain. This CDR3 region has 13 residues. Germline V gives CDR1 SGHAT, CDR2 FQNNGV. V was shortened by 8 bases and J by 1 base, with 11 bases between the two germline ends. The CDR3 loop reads CASGLRRNTEAFF. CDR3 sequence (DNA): TGTGCCAGCGGTTTAAGGCGGAACACTGAAGCTTTCTTT. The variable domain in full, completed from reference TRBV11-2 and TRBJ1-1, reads EAGVAQSPRYKIIEKRQSVAFWCNPISGHATLYWYQQILGQGPKLLIQFQNNGVVDDSQLPKDRFSAERLKGVDSTLKIQPAKLEDSAVYLCASGLRRNTEAFFGQGTRLTVV.

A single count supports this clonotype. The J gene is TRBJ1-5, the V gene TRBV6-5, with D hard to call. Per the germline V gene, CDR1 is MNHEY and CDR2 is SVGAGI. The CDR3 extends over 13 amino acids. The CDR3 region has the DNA TGTTGCAGCAGTTTAGCGGGAAATCAGCCCCAGCATTTT. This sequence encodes CCSSLAGNQPQHF.

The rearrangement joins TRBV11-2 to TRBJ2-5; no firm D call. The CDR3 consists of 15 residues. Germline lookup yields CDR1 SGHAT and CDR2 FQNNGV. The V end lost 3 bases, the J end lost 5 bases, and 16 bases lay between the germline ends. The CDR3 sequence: CASSFDHTGWETQYF. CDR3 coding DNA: TGTGCCAGCAGCTTTGACCACACCGGATGGGAGACCCAGTACTTC.

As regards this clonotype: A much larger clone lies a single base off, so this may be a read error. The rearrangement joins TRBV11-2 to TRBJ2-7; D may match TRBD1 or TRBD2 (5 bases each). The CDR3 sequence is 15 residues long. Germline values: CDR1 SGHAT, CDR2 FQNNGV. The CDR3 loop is CASGLGRGPPYEQYF. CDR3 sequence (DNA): TGTGCCAGCGGCTTAGGTAGGGGACCCCCCTACGAGCAGTACTTC. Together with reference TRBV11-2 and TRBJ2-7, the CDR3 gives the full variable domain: EAGVAQSPRYKIIEKRQSVAFWCNPISGHATLYWYQQILGQGPKLLIQFQNNGVVDDSQLPKDRFSAERLKGVDSTLKIQPAKLEDSAVYLCASGLGRGPPYEQYFGPGTRLTVT.

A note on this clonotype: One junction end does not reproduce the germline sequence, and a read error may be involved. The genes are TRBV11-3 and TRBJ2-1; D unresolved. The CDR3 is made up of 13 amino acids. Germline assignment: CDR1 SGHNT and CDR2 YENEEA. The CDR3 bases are TGTGTCAGCAGCTTAGGTCTTCTTAGAGATCAGTTCTTC. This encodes CVSSLGLLRDQFF. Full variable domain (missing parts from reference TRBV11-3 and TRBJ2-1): EAGVVQSPRYKIIEKKQPVAFWCNPISGHNTLYWYLQNLGQGPELLIRYENEEAVDDSQLPKDRFSAERLKGVDSTLKIQPAELGDSAVYLCVSSLGLLRDQFFGPGTRLTVL.